This TCR beta chain is drawn from a study of OX40 agonist ivuxolimab in advanced cancers. Study-wide points: At 0.1 to 3.0 mg/kg, CD4+ and CD8+ blood T cells expanded clonally by week 6.

Germline CDR1 and CDR2: SEHNR and FQNEAQ (reference sequence). With 3 bases clipped from V and 7 bases from J, the junction kept 3 bases outside the gene matches. This CDR3 is built from 14 residues. The repertoire was sequenced with immunoSEQ multiplex PCR; TCRdb's copy has only in-frame clones and lacks some. The sample carries 8,500 to 13,000 clones, about three quarters recorded once. With regard to this clone: Its matching antigen is unknown.

This chain uses TRBV7-9 with TRBJ2-1; 10 bases fit TRBD2. This receptor was obtained from an adult with an advanced solid tumor such as melanoma, head and neck, liver or kidney cancer. The specimen comprised CD4+ or CD8+ T cells sorted from blood, sampled in a trial of the OX40 agonist ivuxolimab. In nucleotides, the CDR3 is TGTGCCAGCAGCTTCAGCGGGGGGGGAAATGAGCAGTTCTTC. This sequence encodes CASSFSGGGNEQFF.